This T cell receptor beta chain was observed in a study of T cells in tuberculosis. Across the study: This South African cohort compared adolescents with or without latent tuberculosis against adults with active tuberculosis.

Repertoires were generated with immunoSEQ multiplex PCR, while TCRdb's copy carries only in-frame clones and drops some. The table includes around 33,000 clones, less than 95% detected once. Germline V gene sequence: CDR1 SSHAT, CDR2 FNYEAQ (reference sequence). The CDR3 contains 15 residues. The V end lost 7 bases, the J end lost 4 bases, and 19 bases lay between the germline ends. Latent tuberculosis screening used tuberculin skin test and IGRA at entry. The receptor was derived from a donor aged 10-30 years with latent tuberculosis or without tuberculosis infection. Some clones in this sample may be carry-over from other donors' samples. The chain links TRBV7-7 to TRBJ1-2; TRBD1 might be the D (5 bases). The sequenced material came from PBMCs. The CDR3: CASTRPGGDAYGYTF. CDR3 DNA sequence: TGTGCCAGCACCCGACCGGGAGGGGACGCCTATGGCTACACCTTC.